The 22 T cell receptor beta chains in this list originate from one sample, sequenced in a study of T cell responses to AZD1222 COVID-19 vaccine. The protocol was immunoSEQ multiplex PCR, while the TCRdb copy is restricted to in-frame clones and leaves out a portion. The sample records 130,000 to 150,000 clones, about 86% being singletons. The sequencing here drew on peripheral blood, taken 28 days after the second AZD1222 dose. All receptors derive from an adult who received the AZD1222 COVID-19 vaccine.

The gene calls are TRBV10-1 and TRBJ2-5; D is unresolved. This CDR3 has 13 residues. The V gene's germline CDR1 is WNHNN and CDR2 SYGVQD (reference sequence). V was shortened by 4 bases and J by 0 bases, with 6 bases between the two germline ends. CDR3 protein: CASSGTYQETQYF. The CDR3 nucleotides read TGCGCCAGCAGTGGAACTTACCAAGAGACCCAGTACTTC.

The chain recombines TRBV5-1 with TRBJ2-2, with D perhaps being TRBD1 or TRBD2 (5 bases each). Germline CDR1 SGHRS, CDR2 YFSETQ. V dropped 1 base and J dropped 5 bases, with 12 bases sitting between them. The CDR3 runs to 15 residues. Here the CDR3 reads CASSLRGAETGELFF. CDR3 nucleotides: TGCGCCAGCAGCTTGCGAGGGGCCGAGACCGGGGAGCTGTTTTTT.

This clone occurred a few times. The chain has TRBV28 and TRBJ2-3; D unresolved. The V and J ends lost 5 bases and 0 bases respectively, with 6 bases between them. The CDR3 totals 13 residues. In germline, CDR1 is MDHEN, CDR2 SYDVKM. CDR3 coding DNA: TGTGCCAGCAGTCAGACTAGCACAGATACGCAGTATTTT. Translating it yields CASSQTSTDTQYF.

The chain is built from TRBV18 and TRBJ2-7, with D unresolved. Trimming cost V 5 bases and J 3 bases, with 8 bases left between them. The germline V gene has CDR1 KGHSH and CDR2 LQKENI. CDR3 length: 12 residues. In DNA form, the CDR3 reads TGTGCCAGCTCAGAGTCCCTCTACGAGCAGTACTTC. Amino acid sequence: CASSESLYEQYF. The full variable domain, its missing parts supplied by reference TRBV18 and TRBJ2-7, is NAGVMQNPRHLVRRRGQEARLRCSPMKGHSHVYWYRQLPEEGLKFMVYLQKENIIDESGMPKERFSAEFPKEGPSILRIQQVVRGDSAAYFCASSESLYEQYFGPGTRLTVT.

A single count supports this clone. The CDR3 sequence is CASSIGTGGVGYTF. CDR3 nucleotide sequence: TGTGCCAGTAGTATCGGAACAGGGGGCGTTGGCTACACCTTC. The rearrangement joins TRBV19 to TRBJ1-2, with 9 positions matching TRBD1. The junction had 6 bases not matched to a gene; V was cut back by 3 bases and J by 7 bases. This CDR3 has 14 amino acids. Germline values: CDR1 LNHDA, CDR2 SQIVND (reference sequence).

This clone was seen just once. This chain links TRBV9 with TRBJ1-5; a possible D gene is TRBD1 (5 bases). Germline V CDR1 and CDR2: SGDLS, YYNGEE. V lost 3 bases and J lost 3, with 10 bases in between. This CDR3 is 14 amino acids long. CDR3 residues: CASSEETVNQPQHF. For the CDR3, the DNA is TGTGCCAGCAGCGAGGAGACAGTCAATCAGCCCCAGCATTTT.

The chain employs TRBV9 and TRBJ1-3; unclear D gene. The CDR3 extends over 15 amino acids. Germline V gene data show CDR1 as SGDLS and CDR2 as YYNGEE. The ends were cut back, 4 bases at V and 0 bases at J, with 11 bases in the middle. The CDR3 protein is CASSTDPSSGNTIYF. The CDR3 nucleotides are TGTGCCAGCAGCACCGACCCCAGCTCTGGAAACACCATATATTTT.

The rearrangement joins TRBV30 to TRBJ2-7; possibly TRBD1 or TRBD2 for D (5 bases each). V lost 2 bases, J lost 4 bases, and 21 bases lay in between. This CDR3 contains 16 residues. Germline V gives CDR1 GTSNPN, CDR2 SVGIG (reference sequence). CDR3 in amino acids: CAWSPPGAALAYEQYF. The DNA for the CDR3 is TGTGCCTGGAGTCCCCCCGGGGCCGCATTGGCGTACGAGCAGTACTTC. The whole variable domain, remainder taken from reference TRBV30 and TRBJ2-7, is SQTIHQWPATLVQPVGSPLSLECTVEGTSNPNLYWYRQAAGRGLQLLFYSVGIGQISSEVPQNLSASRPQDRQFILSSKKLLLSDSGFYLCAWSPPGAALAYEQYFGPGTRLTVT.

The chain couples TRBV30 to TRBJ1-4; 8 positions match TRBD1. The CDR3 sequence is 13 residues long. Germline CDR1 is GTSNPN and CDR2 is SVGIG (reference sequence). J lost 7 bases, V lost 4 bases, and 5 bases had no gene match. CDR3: CAWKGRGREKLFF. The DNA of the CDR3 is TGTGCCTGGAAGGGCAGGGGGCGTGAAAAACTGTTTTTT.

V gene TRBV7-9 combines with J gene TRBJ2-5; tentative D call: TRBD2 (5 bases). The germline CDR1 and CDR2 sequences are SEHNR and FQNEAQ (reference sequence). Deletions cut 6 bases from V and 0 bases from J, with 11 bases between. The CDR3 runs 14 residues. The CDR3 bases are TGTGCCAGCAGGGACCGGGGTAACCAAGAGACCCAGTACTTC. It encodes CASRDRGNQETQYF.

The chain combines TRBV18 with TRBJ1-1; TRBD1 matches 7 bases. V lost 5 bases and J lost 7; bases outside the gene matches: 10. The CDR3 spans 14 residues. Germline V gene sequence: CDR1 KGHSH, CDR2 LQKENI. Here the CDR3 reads CASSTGTAPFEAFF. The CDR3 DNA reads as TGTGCCAGCTCAACCGGGACAGCGCCGTTTGAAGCTTTCTTT.

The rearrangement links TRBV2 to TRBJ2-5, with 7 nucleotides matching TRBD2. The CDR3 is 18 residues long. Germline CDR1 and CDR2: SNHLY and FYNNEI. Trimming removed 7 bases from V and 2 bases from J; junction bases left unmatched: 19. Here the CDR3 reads CASNTPSTGGLPQETQYF. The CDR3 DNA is TGTGCCAGCAACACACCCTCAACGGGGGGACTCCCACAAGAGACCCAGTACTTC.

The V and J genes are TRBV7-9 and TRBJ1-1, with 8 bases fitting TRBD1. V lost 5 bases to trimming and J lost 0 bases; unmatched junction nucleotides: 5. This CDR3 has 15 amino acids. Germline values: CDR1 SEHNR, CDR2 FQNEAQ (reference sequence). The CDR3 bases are TGTGCCAGCAGCGCGGACAGGGCCCTGAACACTGAAGCTTTCTTT. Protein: CASSADRALNTEAFF.

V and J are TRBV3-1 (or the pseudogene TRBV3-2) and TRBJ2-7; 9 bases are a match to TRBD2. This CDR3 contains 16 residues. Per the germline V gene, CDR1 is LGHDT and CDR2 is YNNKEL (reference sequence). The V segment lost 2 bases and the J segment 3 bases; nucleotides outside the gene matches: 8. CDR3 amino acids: CASSQWSAGGNYEQYF. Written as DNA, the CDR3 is TGTGCCAGCAGCCAATGGTCAGCGGGGGGTAACTACGAGCAGTACTTC.

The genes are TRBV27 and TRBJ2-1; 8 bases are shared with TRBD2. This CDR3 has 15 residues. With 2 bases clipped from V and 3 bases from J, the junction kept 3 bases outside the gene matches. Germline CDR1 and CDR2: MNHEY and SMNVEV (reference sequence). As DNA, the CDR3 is TGTGCCAGCAGTTTACGGGAGGGGATCTACAATGAGCAGTTCTTC. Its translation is CASSLREGIYNEQFF.

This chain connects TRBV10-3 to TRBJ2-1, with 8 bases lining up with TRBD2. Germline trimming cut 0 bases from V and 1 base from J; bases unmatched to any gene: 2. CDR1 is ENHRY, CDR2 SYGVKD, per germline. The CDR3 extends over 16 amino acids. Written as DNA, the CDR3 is TGTGCCATCAGTGAGTCTTCGGGGGGGTCCTACAATGAGCAGTTCTTC. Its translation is CAISESSGGSYNEQFF.

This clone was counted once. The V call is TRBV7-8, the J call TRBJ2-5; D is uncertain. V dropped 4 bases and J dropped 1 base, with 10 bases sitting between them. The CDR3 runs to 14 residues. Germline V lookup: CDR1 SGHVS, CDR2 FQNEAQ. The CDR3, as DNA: TGTGCCAGCAGCTGGCTCGCGACCCAAGAGACCCAGTACTTC. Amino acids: CASSWLATQETQYF.

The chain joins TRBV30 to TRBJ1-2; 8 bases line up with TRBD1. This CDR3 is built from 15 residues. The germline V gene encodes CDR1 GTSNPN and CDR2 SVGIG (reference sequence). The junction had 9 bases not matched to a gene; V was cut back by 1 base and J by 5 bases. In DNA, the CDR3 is TGTGCCTGGAGTGCCCTTGACAGGGGTGTGTATGGCTACACCTTC. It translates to CAWSALDRGVYGYTF.

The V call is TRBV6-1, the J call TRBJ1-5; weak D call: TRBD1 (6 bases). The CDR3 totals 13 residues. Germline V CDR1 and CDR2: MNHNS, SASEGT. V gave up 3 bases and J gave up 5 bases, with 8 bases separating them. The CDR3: CASSDSGDQPQHF. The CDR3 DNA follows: TGTGCCAGCAGTGATTCAGGGGATCAGCCCCAGCATTTT.

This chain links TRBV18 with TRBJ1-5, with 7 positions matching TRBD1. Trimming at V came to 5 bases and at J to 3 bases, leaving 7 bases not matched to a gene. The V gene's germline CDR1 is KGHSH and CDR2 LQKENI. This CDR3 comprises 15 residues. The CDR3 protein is CASSAGQSDNQPQHF. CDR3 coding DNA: TGTGCCAGCTCAGCGGGACAGTCCGACAATCAGCCCCAGCATTTT.

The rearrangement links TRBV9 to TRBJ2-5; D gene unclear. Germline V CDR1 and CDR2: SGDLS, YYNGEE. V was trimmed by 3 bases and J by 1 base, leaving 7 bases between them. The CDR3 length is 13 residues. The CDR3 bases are TGTGCCAGCAGCGAGAATCCCCAAGAGACCCAGTACTTC. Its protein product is CASSENPQETQYF.

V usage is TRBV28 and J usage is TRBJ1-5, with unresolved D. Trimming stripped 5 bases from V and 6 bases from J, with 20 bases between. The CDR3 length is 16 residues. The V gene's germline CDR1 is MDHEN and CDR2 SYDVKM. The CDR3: CASSPARTAGFQPQHF. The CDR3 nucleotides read TGTGCCAGCAGTCCGGCGAGGACGGCCGGGTTTCAGCCCCAGCATTTT.